The entry below gives a single T cell receptor beta chain sequence along with its context. Its antigen remains unknown. Trimming removed 4 bases at V and 1 base at J, with 7 bases between. Germline V gene lookup returns CDR1 SQVTM and CDR2 ANQGSEA. The CDR3 consists of 12 residues. The data derive from a study of graft-versus-host responses after intestinal transplantation. Study in general: Recipients uniformly received anti-thymocyte globulin induction, followed by tacrolimus and steroids for roughly 3 years. Whole-study findings and limits: Peak circulating GvH clone levels were associated with early post-transplant HvG declines.

Libraries were prepared by immunoSEQ multiplex PCR; TCRdb keeps only in-frame clonotypes and omits some of them. The sample has about 88,000 clones; about 94% are singletons. The sequenced sample was unstimulated CD4+ T cells sorted from spleen or lymph node cells, obtained before transplant. The sequence was obtained from a human donor who was the organ donor for an intestinal transplant. The rearrangement links TRBV29-1 to TRBJ1-1; tentative D call: TRBD1 (6 bases). CDR3 sequence: CSVGGQNTEAFF. DNA of the CDR3: TGCAGCGTTGGGGGACAGAACACTGAAGCTTTCTTT.